The source of this TCR beta chain is a study of T-cell reconstitution after alpha-beta-depleted transplantation in children. Study outcomes and limitations: Diversity and T-cell counts at one year after transplant derived mostly from new T cells.

This clonotype was found many times. The antigen is undetermined. It was with unique molecular identifiers that the TCRbeta library was prepared. TCRdb passed the PCR reads through MiXCR, listing each CDR3 protein once. This sample has over 200,000 distinct CDR3 sequences; 11% occur once, and the top ten carry 28%. V dropped 3 bases and J dropped 8; count of bases not matched to a gene: 9. The CDR3 consists of 13 residues. Germline assignment: CDR1 DFQATT and CDR2 SNEGSKA (reference sequence). This receptor was taken from a child under two years old with acute myeloid leukemia, due to receive a stem cell transplant. The V and J genes are TRBV20-1 and TRBJ1-2; 7 positions match TRBD1. The sequencing here drew on PBMCs, taken before TCRalphabeta/CD19-depleted stem cell transplant. The CDR3 protein is CSASGQVYTGYTF. CDR3 in DNA: TGCAGTGCTAGTGGACAGGTCTACACCGGCTACACCTTC.